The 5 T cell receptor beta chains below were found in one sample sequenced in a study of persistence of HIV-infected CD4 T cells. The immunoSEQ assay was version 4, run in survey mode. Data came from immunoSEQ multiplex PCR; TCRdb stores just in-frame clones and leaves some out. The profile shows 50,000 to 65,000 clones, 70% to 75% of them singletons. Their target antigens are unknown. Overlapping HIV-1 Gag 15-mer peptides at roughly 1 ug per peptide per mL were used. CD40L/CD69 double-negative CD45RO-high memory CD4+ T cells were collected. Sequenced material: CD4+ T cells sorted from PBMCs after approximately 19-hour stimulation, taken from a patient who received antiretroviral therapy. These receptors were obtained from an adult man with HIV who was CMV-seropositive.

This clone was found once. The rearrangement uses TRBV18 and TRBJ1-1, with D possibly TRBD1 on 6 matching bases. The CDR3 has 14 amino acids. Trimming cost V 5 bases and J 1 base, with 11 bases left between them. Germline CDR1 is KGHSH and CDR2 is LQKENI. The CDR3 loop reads CASSSNRANTEAFF. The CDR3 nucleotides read TGTGCCAGCTCATCAAACAGGGCGAACACTGAAGCTTTCTTT.

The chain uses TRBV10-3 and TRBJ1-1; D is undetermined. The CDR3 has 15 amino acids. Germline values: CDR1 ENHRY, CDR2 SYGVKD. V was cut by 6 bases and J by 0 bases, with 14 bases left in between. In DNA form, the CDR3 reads TGTGCCATCAGGTCCGCGGGTCCACTGAACACTGAAGCTTTCTTT. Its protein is CAIRSAGPLNTEAFF.

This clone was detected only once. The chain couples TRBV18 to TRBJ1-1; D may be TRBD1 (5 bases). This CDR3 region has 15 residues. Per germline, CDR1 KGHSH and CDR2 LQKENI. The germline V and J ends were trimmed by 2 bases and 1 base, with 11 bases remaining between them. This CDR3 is CASSPAGHKNTEAFF. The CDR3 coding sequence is TGTGCCAGCTCACCAGCGGGGCACAAGAACACTGAAGCTTTCTTT.

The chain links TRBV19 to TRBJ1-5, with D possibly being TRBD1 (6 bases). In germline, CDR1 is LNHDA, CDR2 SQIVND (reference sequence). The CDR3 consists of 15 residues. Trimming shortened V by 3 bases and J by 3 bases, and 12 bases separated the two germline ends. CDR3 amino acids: CASSIGQKFNQPQHF. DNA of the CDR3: TGTGCCAGTAGTATTGGACAGAAATTCAATCAGCCCCAGCATTTT.

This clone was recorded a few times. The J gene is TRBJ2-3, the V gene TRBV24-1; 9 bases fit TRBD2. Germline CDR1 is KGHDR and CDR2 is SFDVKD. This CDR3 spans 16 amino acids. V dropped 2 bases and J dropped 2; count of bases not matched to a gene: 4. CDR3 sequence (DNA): TGTGCCACCAGTGATTACGGCGGGGGGGCCACAGATACGCAGTATTTT. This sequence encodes CATSDYGGGATDTQYF.